One T cell receptor (beta chain) is described in this entry. Antigen specificity is unknown. The record originates from a study of lymphopenia after photon versus proton radiotherapy. Repertoires were generated with immunoSEQ multiplex PCR, while TCRdb's copy carries only in-frame clones and drops some. The sample lists 20,000 to 30,000 clones, roughly 90% seen once, with 0.75% to 0.9% in the top ten. Findings and caveats of the study: Under photons, naive T cells and diversity fell while effector/memory populations rose. Post-nadir diversity loss with photons came from oligoclonal expansion, particularly CD8+ Temra cells.

CDR3 length: 15 amino acids. Germline V lookup: CDR1 SGDLS, CDR2 YYNGEE. J was trimmed by 0 bases and V by 3 bases; bases with no gene match: 6. The chain recombines TRBV9 with TRBJ2-7, with TRBD1 matching over 7 bases. This sequence was found in a woman in her 50s with cholangiocarcinoma. Material: peripheral blood, obtained from a patient treated with photon-based radiotherapy. This CDR3 reads CASSEGDSASYEQYF. CDR3 in DNA: TGTGCCAGCAGCGAAGGGGACAGTGCCTCCTACGAGCAGTACTTC.